Each of the 13 T cell receptor beta chains below was sequenced from the same sample in a study of lymphopenia after photon versus proton radiotherapy. Libraries were prepared by immunoSEQ multiplex PCR; TCRdb keeps only in-frame clonotypes and omits some of them. The table lists about 22,000 clones, approximately 90% of them singletons. The input for sequencing was peripheral blood, taken from a patient treated with proton-based radiotherapy. The receptors here all came from a man older than 75 with esophageal cancer.

The chain has TRBV27 and TRBJ2-1; 8 nucleotides line up with TRBD2. CDR3 size: 15 residues. J was trimmed by 2 bases and V by 5 bases; bases with no gene match: 5. Germline CDR1 MNHEY, CDR2 SMNVEV (reference sequence). The DNA of the CDR3 is TGTGCCAGCAGTAACTTAGCGGGAACCTACAATGAGCAGTTCTTC. Its protein product is CASSNLAGTYNEQFF.

Only a few counts were recorded for this clone. The chain joins TRBV6-5 to TRBJ1-2; D unresolved. Germline CDR1 MNHEY, CDR2 SVGAGI. V was trimmed by 2 bases and J by 3 bases, leaving 13 bases between them. CDR3 length: 15 amino acids. CDR3 nucleotide sequence: TGTGCCAGCAGTTACGAAGGCAGCCACTACTATGGCTACACCTTC. Translated: CASSYEGSHYYGYTF.

The chain employs TRBV6-6 and TRBJ1-3; D gene ambiguous. Trimming took 6 bases from V and 4 from J, leaving 16 bases between them. Germline loops: CDR1 MNHNY, CDR2 SVGAGI (reference sequence). The CDR3 is made up of 15 amino acids. The CDR3 DNA reads as TGTGCCAGCAGGCCGATGCCCCCGGGAGGAAACACCATATATTTT. Translated: CASRPMPPGGNTIYF.

This rearrangement joins TRBV30 to TRBJ1-2; 9 bases are a match to TRBD1. CDR1 GTSNPN and CDR2 SVGIG come from the germline V gene (reference sequence). CDR3 size: 15 residues. J was trimmed by 8 bases and V by 4 bases; bases with no gene match: 14. The chain's CDR3 is CAWTPPGQGRGGYTF. CDR3 bases: TGTGCCTGGACTCCCCCGGGACAGGGACGTGGCGGCTACACCTTC.

This clone was seen a single time. The gene calls are TRBV7-9 and TRBJ2-2, with 14 bases that match TRBD2. V trimming: 5 bases; J trimming: 3 bases; junction bases outside the gene matches: 5. The CDR3 contains 17 residues. Germline CDR1 SEHNR, CDR2 FQNEAQ (reference sequence). The chain's CDR3 is CASSQGTSGSDTGELFF. The CDR3, as DNA: TGTGCCAGCAGCCAGGGGACTAGCGGGAGTGACACCGGGGAGCTGTTTTTT.

The chain joins TRBV4-1 to TRBJ2-5, with D possibly TRBD2 on 7 matching bases. The ends were cut back, 4 bases at V and 5 bases at J, with 20 bases in the middle. Germline CDR1 MGHRA, CDR2 YSYEKL. The CDR3 is 16 residues long. CDR3 in DNA: TGCGCCAGCAGCCCTCTATGGGGGGGGCTTCGGGAGACCCAGTACTTC. Amino acid sequence: CASSPLWGGLRETQYF.

The J gene is TRBJ1-2, the V gene TRBV18; 7 bases are shared with TRBD1. With V trimmed by 4 bases and J by 6 bases, 8 bases remained unmatched. This CDR3 contains 14 residues. Looked up from germline, CDR1 is KGHSH and CDR2 is LQKENI. In DNA form, the CDR3 reads TGTGCCAGCTCACTAACGACAGGGTCGGATGGCTACACCTTC. Translating it yields CASSLTTGSDGYTF.

V is TRBV7-2 and J is TRBJ1-3, with a possible D match to TRBD1 (5 bases). Deletions cut 2 bases from V and 2 bases from J, with 10 bases between. Germline CDR1 reads SGHTA; CDR2 reads FQGNSA. The CDR3 runs to 15 residues. CDR3 protein: CASSLFVGAGNTIYF. In DNA, the CDR3 is TGTGCCAGCAGCTTATTTGTGGGGGCTGGAAACACCATATATTTT.

The CDR3 reads CSVATSGGTDTQYF. Written as DNA, the CDR3 is TGCAGCGTTGCCACTAGCGGGGGCACAGATACGCAGTATTTT. The chain joins TRBV29-1 to TRBJ2-3; 10 bases are a match to TRBD2. Germline CDR1 is SQVTM and CDR2 is ANQGSEA. The trim removed 4 bases at V and 1 base at J, leaving 2 bases unmatched. The CDR3 covers 14 residues.

V usage is TRBV19 and J usage is TRBJ2-4; 8 bases are shared with TRBD1. The CDR3 runs 13 residues. The ends lost 7 bases at V and 8 bases at J; junction bases unmatched: 7. CDR1 is LNHDA, CDR2 SQIVND, per germline (reference sequence). CDR3 coding DNA: TGTGCCAGTACCAAAACAGGGGGGCACATTCAGTACTTC. This gives the protein CASTKTGGHIQYF.

The V gene is TRBV11-3, the J gene TRBJ2-1; 9 bases are shared with TRBD2. The length of the CDR3 is 15 residues. V lost 6 bases to trimming and J lost 6 bases; unmatched junction nucleotides: 9. The V gene's germline CDR1 is SGHNT and CDR2 YENEEA. The CDR3 is CASSSGTSYFNEQFF. The CDR3 nucleotides read TGTGCCAGCAGTTCCGGGACTAGCTATTTCAATGAGCAGTTCTTC.

This clone was seen a handful of times. The rearrangement links TRBV19 to TRBJ1-2; TRBD1 matches 7 bases. The CDR3 has 13 amino acids. V gave up 4 bases and J gave up 5 bases; unmatched junction bases: 4. Germline CDR1 reads LNHDA; CDR2 reads SQIVND (reference sequence). CDR3 nucleotide sequence: TGTGCCAGTAGTACACAGGGGCGGTATGGCTACACCTTC. This translates into CASSTQGRYGYTF.

J is TRBJ1-1 and V is TRBV27; 8 bases line up with TRBD1. The CDR3 runs to 16 residues. In germline, CDR1 is MNHEY, CDR2 SMNVEV (reference sequence). V gave up 0 bases and J gave up 8 bases; unmatched junction bases: 11. CDR3 protein: CASSLSLGQGQAEAFF. The CDR3 DNA reads as TGTGCCAGCAGTTTATCTCTCGGACAGGGACAGGCCGAAGCTTTCTTT.